This is a list of T cell receptor beta chains from one sample in a study of beta chain features in type 1 diabetes. Here immunoSEQ multiplex PCR was the method, and the copy in TCRdb shows in-frame clones only, minus some. The sample comprises roughly 150,000 clones, 7.5% to 9.5% of which are singletons, and 0.45% to 0.6% rests with the top ten. Sequencing used central memory CD4+ T cells from blood. These receptors came from a woman aged 18-29 years with type 1 diabetes. Both conserved end residues are part of each CDR3. The order of the fields is J gene, V gene, clone size, D gene, CDR3 protein, CDR3 DNA. A D gene is named only where the DNA matches it firmly. Size is omitted from some rows. Given values are once, few, many or a class for expanded clones.

>TRBJ1-4|TRBV4-2|few|TRBD1
CASSPGTGHNEKLFF
TGTGCCAGCAGCCCGGGGACAGGGCATAATGAAAAACTGTTTTTT
>TRBJ2-3|TRBV6-5|few|NA
CASRPVGRGTDTQYF
TGTGCCAGCAGGCCTGTGGGCAGGGGCACAGATACGCAGTATTTT
>TRBJ2-4|TRBV4-2|NA|TRBD1
CASSPGQGNSLAKNIQYF
TGTGCCAGCAGCCCGGGACAGGGGAATTCCTTAGCCAAAAACATTCAGTACTTC
>TRBJ2-3|TRBV7-2|NA|NA
CASSQLSTGSSTDTQYF
TGTGCCAGCAGCCAACTGAGCACAGGGAGTAGCACAGATACGCAGTATTTT
>TRBJ1-4|TRBV9|few|TRBD1
CASSARDRSLTNEKLFF
TGTGCCAGCAGCGCGAGGGACAGGAGCCTAACTAATGAAAAACTGTTTTTT
>TRBJ2-7|TRBV7-2|many|TRBD2
CASSLVVAGAYEQYF
TGTGCCAGCAGCTTAGTGGTAGCGGGGGCCTACGAGCAGTACTTC
>TRBJ1-1|TRBV18|NA|NA
CASSPSGDTEAFF
TGTGCCAGCTCACCTTCAGGGGACACTGAAGCTTTCTTT
>TRBJ2-1|TRBV11-2|few|NA
CASSPQGLSNEQFF
TGTGCCAGCAGCCCACAGGGTTTGAGCAATGAGCAGTTCTTC
>TRBJ1-1|TRBV11-2|few|NA
CASSLDPSVNTEAFF
TGTGCCAGCAGCTTAGATCCCTCGGTGAACACTGAAGCTTTCTTT
>TRBJ2-2|TRBV28|many|TRBD2
CASSLFPSGSGTGELFF
TGTGCCAGCAGTTTATTTCCTAGCGGGAGTGGGACCGGGGAGCTGTTTTTT
>TRBJ2-1|TRBV7-3|once|NA
CASSLLPLPSNEQFF
TGTGCCAGCAGCTTACTCCCCCTCCCTTCCAATGAGCAGTTCTTC
>TRBJ1-5|TRBV15|NA|NA
CATSVTGNQPQHF
TGTGCCACCAGCGTAACGGGCAATCAGCCCCAGCATTTT
>TRBJ2-3|TRBV4-2|few|NA
CASSQQGHPSTDTQYF
TGTGCCAGCAGCCAACAAGGACACCCTAGCACAGATACGCAGTATTTT
>TRBJ1-1|TRBV18|NA|NA
CASSPGDTEAFF
TGTGCCAGCTCACCAGGGGACACCGAAGCTTTCTTT
>TRBJ2-7|TRBV14|NA|TRBD2
CASSQQAGGIYEQYF
TGTGCCAGCAGCCAACAAGCGGGAGGGATCTACGAGCAGTACTTC
>TRBJ2-2|TRBV4-3|few|NA
CASSQGPSGGGTGELFF
TGCGCCAGCAGCCAAGGTCCTAGCGGAGGGGGCACCGGGGAGCTGTTTTTT
>TRBJ2-7|TRBV9|NA|NA
CASSRYGYEQYF
TGTGCCAGCAGCCGCTACGGCTACGAGCAGTACTTC
>TRBJ2-5|TRBV7-2|NA|TRBD2
CASSLSGGRPETQYF
TGTGCCAGCAGCTTAAGCGGGGGGCGACCGGAGACCCAGTACTTC
>TRBJ2-5|TRBV14|NA|NA
CASSPGASSWKTQYF
TGTGCCAGCAGCCCAGGGGCCTCATCGTGGAAGACCCAGTACTTC
>TRBJ2-1|TRBV28|few|TRBD2
CASSLSSGRGEQFF
TGTGCCAGCAGTTTGTCTAGCGGGAGGGGTGAGCAGTTCTTC
>TRBJ2-7|TRBV29-1|NA|NA
CSVASPSTGPYEQYF
TGCAGCGTTGCCTCACCCTCGACAGGTCCCTACGAGCAGTACTTC
>TRBJ1-1|TRBV7-9|NA|TRBD1
CASSPTGGEIEAFF
TGTGCCAGCAGCCCGACAGGGGGCGAGATTGAAGCTTTCTTT
>TRBJ2-3|TRBV4-2|many|TRBD2
CASSQDQGLAEDTDTQYF
TGTGCCAGCAGCCAAGATCAGGGACTAGCGGAGGACACAGATACGCAGTATTTT
>TRBJ2-3|TRBV20-1|few|NA
CSALDRDTQYF
TGCAGTGCTCTTGACAGGGATACGCAGTATTTT
>TRBJ2-1|TRBV30|NA|TRBD2
CAWSVKLAINEQFF
TGTGCCTGGAGTGTCAAACTAGCGATCAATGAGCAGTTCTTC
>TRBJ2-3|TRBV28|few|TRBD2
CASSSSGAGTDTQYF
TGTGCCAGCAGCAGTAGCGGGGCAGGCACAGATACGCAGTATTTT
>TRBJ2-3|TRBV11-3|once|TRBD1
CASTRGSGRSTDTQYF
TGTGCCAGCACCAGGGGGTCAGGAAGAAGCACAGATACGCAGTATTTT
>TRBJ1-5|TRBV30|NA|NA
CAWSVRGPQPQHF
TGTGCCTGGAGTGTACGAGGTCCTCAGCCCCAGCATTTT
>TRBJ1-5|TRBV7-2|few|NA
CASSPRFGANQPQHF
TGTGCCAGCAGCCCGAGGTTCGGTGCGAATCAGCCCCAGCATTTT